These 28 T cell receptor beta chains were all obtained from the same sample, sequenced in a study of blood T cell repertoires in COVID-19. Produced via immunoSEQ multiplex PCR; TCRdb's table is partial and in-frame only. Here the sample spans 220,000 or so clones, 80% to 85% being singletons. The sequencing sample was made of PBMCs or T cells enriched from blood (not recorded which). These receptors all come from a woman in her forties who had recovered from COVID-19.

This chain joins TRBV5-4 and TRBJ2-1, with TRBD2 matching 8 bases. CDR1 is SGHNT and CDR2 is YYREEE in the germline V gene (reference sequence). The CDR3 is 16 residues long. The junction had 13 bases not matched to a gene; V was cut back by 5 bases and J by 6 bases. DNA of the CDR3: TGTGCCAGCAGTCCCGAACTAGCGGCGGAGGTCAATGAGCAGTTCTTC. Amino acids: CASSPELAAEVNEQFF. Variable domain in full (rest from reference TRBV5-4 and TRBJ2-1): ETGVTQSPTHLIKTRGQQVTLRCSSQSGHNTVSWYQQALGQGPQFIFQYYREEENGRGNFPPRFSGLQFPNYSSELNVNALELDDSALYLCASSPELAAEVNEQFFGPGTRLTVL.

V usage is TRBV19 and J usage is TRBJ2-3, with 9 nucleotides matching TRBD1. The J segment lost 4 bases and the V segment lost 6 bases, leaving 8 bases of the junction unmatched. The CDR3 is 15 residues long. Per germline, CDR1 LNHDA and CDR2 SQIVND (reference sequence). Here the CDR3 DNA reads TGTGCCAGTAGCTCGAGGACAGGGGCCTCAGATACGCAGTATTTT. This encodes CASSSRTGASDTQYF.

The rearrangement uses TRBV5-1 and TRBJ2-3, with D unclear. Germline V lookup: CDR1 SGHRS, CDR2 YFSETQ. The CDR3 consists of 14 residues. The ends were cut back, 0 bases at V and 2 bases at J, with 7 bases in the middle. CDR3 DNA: TGCGCCAGCAGCTTGGAACAGCTCACAGATACGCAGTATTTT. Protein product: CASSLEQLTDTQYF. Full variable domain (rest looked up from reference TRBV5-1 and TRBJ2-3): KAGVTQTPRYLIKTRGQQVTLSCSPISGHRSVSWYQQTPGQGLQFLFEYFSETQRNKGNFPGRFSGRQFSNSRSEMNVSTLELGDSALYLCASSLEQLTDTQYFGPGTRLTVL.

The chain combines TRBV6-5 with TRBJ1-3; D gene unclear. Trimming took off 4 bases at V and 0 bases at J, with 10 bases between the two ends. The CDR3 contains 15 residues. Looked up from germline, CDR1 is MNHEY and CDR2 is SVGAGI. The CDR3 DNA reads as TGTGCCAGCAGTTCCCCGGGAATCTCTGGAAACACCATATATTTT. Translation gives CASSSPGISGNTIYF.

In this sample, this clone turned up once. The CDR3 loop reads CASRPQGGYGYTF. The CDR3 bases are TGTGCCAGCAGACCACAGGGGGGCTATGGCTACACCTTC. The chain uses TRBV5-4 and TRBJ1-2; 8 nucleotides agree with TRBD1. The length of the CDR3 is 13 residues. Trimming took 5 bases from V and 4 from J; bases not matched to a gene: 4. Germline values: CDR1 SGHNT, CDR2 YYREEE (reference sequence). Full variable domain (rest looked up from reference TRBV5-4 and TRBJ1-2): ETGVTQSPTHLIKTRGQQVTLRCSSQSGHNTVSWYQQALGQGPQFIFQYYREEENGRGNFPPRFSGLQFPNYSSELNVNALELDDSALYLCASRPQGGYGYTFGSGTRLTVV.

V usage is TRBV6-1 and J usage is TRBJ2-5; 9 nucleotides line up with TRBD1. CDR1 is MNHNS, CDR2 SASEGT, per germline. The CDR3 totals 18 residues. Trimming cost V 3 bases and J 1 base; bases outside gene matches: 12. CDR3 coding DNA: TGTGCCAGCAGTGACTGGGACAGGGAGGTTTGGGGCCAAGAGACCCAGTACTTC. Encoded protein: CASSDWDREVWGQETQYF.

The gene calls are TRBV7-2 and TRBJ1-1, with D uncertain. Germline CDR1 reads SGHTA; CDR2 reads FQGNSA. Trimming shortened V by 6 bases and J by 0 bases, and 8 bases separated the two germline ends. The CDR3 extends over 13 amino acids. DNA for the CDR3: TGTGCCAGCAGGGGTGGAGTGAACACTGAAGCTTTCTTT. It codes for CASRGGVNTEAFF.

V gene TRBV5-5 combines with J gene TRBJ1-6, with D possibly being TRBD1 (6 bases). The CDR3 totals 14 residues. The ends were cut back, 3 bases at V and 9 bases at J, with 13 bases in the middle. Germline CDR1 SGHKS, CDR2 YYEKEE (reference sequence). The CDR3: CASSYYPDSSPLHF. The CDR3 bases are TGTGCCAGCAGCTACTATCCGGACAGTTCACCCCTCCACTTT.

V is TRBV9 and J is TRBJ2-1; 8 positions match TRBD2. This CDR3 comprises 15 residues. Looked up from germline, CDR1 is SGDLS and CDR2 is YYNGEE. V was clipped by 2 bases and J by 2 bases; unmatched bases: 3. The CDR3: CASSVSGETYNEQFF. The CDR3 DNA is TGTGCCAGCAGCGTTAGCGGGGAAACCTACAATGAGCAGTTCTTC.

The CDR3, as DNA: TGTGCCAGCAGCTCAAAGGGACTAGCGGGTATCACAACCAGCACAGATACGCAGTATTTT. This gives the protein CASSSKGLAGITTSTDTQYF. This chain joins TRBV5-8 and TRBJ2-3; 12 bases are a match to TRBD2. The V and J ends lost 3 bases and 0 bases, in that order; junction bases with no gene match: 14. The CDR3 sequence is 20 residues long. The germline V gene has CDR1 SGHTS and CDR2 YDEGEE.

The CDR3 loop reads CASSPRMGQAFTNEKLFF. CDR3 coding DNA: TGTGCCAGCAGCCCAAGAATGGGACAGGCATTTACTAATGAAAAACTGTTTTTT. The genes are TRBV28 and TRBJ1-4, with 8 nucleotides matching TRBD1. Trimming took 6 bases from V and 2 from J; bases not matched to a gene: 14. Germline CDR1 MDHEN, CDR2 SYDVKM. The CDR3 has 18 residues.

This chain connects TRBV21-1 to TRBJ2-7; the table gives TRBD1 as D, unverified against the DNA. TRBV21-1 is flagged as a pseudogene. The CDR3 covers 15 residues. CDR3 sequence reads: CARSLQGDDPYEQYF. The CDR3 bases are TGTGCCAGGTCCTTACAGGGAGATGATCCCTACGAGCAGTACTTC.

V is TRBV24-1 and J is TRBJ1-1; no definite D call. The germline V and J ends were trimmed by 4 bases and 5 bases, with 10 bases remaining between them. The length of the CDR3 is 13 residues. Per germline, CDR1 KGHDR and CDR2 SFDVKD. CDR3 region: CATSESGGTEAFF. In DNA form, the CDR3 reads TGTGCCACCAGTGAGTCGGGAGGGACTGAAGCTTTCTTT.

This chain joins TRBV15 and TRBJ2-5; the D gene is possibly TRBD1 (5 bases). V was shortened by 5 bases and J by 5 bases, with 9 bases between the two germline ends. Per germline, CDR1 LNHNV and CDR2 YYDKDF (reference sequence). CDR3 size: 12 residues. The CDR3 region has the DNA TGTGCCACCAGCGGGGCTGTCGAGACCCAGTACTTC. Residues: CATSGAVETQYF.

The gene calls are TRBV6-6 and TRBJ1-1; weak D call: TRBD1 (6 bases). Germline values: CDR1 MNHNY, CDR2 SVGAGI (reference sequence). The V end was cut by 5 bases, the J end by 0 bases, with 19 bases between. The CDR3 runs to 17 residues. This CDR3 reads CASSPRQDPLMNTEAFF. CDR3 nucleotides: TGTGCCAGCAGTCCCCGACAGGATCCTTTAATGAACACTGAAGCTTTCTTT.

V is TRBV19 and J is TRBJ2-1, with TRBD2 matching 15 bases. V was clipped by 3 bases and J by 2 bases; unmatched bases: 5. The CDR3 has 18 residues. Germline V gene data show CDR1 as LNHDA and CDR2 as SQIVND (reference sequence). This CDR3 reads CASSILGLAGGAYNEQFF. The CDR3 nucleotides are TGTGCCAGTAGTATCCTGGGACTAGCGGGAGGCGCCTACAATGAGCAGTTCTTC.

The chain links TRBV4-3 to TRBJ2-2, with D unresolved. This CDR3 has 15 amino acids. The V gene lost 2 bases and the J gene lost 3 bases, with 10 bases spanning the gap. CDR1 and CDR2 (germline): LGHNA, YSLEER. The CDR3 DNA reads TGCGCCAGCAGCCAATCTAGACCAGACACCGGGGAGCTGTTTTTT. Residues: CASSQSRPDTGELFF.

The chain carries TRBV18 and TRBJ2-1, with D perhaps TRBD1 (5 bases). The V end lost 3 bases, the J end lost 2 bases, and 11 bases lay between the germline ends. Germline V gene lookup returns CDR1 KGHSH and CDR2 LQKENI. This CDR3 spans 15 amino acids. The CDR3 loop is CASSPSGYPYNEQFF. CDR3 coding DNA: TGTGCCAGCTCACCGTCAGGGTACCCCTACAATGAGCAGTTCTTC.

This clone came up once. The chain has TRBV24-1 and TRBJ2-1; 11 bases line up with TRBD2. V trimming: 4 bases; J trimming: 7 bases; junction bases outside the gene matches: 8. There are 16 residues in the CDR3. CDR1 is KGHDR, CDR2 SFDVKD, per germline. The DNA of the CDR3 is TGTGCCACCAGTGACCGGCGGCTAGCGGGAGGTAATGAGCAGTTCTTC. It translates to CATSDRRLAGGNEQFF.

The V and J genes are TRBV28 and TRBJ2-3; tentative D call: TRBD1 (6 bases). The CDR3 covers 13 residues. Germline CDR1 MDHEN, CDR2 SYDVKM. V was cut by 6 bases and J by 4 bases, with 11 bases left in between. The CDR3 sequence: CASRGGVADTQYF. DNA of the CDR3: TGTGCCAGCAGAGGGGGTGTAGCAGATACGCAGTATTTT. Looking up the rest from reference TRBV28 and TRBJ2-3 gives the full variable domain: DVKVTQSSRYLVKRTGEKVFLECVQDMDHENMFWYRQDPGLGLRLIYFSYDVKMKEKGDIPEGYSVSREKKERFSLILESASTNQTSMYLCASRGGVADTQYFGPGTRLTVL.

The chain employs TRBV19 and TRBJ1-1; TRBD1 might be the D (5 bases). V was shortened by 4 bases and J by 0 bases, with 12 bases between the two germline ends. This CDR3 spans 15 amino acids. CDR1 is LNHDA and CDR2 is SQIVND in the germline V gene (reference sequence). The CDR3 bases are TGTGCCAGTAGTACTATGGGCAGGGTGAACACTGAAGCTTTCTTT. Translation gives CASSTMGRVNTEAFF.

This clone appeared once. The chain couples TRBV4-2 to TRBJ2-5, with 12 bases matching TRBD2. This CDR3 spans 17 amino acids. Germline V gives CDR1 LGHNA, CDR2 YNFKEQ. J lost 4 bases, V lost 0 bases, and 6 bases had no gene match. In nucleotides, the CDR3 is TGTGCCAGCAGCCAAGATCTGGGACTAGCGGGCCGAGAGACCCAGTACTTC. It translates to CASSQDLGLAGRETQYF.

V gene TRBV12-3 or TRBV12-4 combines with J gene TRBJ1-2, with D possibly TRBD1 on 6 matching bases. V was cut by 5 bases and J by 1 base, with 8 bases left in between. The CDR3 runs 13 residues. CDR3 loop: CASSRTVNYGYTF. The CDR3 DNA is TGTGCCAGCAGTAGGACAGTTAACTATGGCTACACCTTC.

The CDR3 protein is CASNPTTGRNTEAFF. The DNA of the CDR3 is TGTGCCAGTAACCCAACGACAGGGAGGAACACTGAAGCTTTCTTT. The genes are TRBV19 and TRBJ1-1, with 7 bases that match TRBD1. The CDR3 contains 15 residues. Trimming removed 7 bases from V and 1 base from J; junction bases left unmatched: 9. Per the germline V gene, CDR1 is LNHDA and CDR2 is SQIVND (reference sequence).

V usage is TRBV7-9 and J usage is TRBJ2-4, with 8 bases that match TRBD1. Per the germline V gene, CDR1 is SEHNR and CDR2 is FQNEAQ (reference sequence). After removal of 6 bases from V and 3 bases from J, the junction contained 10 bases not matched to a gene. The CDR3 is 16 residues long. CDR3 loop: CASSNTQGADKNIQYF. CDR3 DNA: TGTGCCAGCAGTAATACTCAGGGGGCAGACAAAAACATTCAGTACTTC.

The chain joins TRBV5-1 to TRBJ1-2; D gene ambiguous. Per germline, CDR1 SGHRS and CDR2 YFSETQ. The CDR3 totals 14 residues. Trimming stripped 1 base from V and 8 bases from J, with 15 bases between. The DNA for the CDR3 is TGCGCCAGCAGCTTGTCGGGTAGAGAAGGAGGCTACACCTTC. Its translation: CASSLSGREGGYTF.

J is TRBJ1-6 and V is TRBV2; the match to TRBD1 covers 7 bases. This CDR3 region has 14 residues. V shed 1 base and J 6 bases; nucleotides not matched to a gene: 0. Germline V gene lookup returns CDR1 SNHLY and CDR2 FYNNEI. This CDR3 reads CASSEGQGNSPLHF. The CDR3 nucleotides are TGTGCCAGCAGTGAAGGACAGGGTAATTCACCCCTCCACTTT.

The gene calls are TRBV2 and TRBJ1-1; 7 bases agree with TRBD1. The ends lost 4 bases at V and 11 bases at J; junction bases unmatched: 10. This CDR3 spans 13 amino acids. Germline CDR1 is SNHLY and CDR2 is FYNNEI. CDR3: CASSAPTGKGAFF. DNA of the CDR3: TGTGCCAGCAGTGCCCCGACAGGGAAGGGCGCTTTCTTT.